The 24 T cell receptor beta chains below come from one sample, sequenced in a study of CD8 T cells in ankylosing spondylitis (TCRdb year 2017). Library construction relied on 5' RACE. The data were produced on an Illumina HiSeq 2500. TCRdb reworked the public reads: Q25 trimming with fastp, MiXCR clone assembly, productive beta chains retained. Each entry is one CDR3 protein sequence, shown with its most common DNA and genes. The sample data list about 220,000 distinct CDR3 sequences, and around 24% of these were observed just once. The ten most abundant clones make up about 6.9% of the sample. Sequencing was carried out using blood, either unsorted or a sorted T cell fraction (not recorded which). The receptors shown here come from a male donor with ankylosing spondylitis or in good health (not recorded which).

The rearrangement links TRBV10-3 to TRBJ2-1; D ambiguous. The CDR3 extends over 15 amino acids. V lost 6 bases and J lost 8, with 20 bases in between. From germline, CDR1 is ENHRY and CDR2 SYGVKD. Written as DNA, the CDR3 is TGTGCCATCAGGAAGACCCCAATGTCGGTGGATGAGCAGTTCTTC. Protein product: CAIRKTPMSVDEQFF.

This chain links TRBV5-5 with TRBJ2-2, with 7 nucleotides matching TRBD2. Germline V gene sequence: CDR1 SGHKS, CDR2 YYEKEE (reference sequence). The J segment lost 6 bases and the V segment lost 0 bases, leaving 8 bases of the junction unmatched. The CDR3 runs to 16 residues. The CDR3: CASSLAAGAYSGELFF. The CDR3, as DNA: TGTGCCAGCAGCTTGGCTGCGGGAGCTTATTCCGGGGAGCTGTTTTTT.

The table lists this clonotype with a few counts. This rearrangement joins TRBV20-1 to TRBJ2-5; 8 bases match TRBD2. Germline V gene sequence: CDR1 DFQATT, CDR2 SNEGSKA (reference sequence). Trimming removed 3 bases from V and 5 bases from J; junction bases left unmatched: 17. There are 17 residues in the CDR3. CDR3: CSASGTGGRETRETQYF. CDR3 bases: TGCAGTGCTAGCGGCACGGGGGGGCGGGAGACTCGGGAGACCCAGTACTTC.

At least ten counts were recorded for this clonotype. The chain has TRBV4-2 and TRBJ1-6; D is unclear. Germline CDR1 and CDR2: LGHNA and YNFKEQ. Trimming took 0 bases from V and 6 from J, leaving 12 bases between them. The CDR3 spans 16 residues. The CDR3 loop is CASSQDLAKFNSPLHF. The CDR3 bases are TGTGCCAGCAGCCAAGATCTGGCCAAATTTAATTCACCCCTCCACTTT.

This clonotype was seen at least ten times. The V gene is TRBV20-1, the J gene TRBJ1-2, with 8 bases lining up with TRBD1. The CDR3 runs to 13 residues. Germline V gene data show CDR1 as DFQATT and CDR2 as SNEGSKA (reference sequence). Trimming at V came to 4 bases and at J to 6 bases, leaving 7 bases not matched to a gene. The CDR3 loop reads CSATKQGGDGYTF. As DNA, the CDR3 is TGCAGTGCTACTAAACAGGGGGGGGATGGCTACACCTTC.

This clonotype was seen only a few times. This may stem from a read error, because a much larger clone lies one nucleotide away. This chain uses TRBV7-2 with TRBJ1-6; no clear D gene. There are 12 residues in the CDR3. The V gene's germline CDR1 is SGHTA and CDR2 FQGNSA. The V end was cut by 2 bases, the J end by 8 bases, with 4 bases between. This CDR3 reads CASSLRDSPLHF. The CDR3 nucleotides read TGTGCCAGCAGCTTACGGGATTCACCCCTCCACTTT.

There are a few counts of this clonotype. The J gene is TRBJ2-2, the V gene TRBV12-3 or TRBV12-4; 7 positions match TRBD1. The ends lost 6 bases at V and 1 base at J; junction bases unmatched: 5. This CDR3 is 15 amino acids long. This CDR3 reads CASSQRDRNTGELFF. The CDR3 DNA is TGTGCCAGCAGCCAACGGGACAGGAACACCGGGGAGCTGTTTTTT.

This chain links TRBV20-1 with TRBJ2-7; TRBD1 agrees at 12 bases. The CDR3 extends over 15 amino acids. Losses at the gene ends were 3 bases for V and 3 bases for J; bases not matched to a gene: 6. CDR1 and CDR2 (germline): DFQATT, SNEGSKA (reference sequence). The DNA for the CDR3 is TGCAGTGCTAGGGGGGACAGGGGGCAGGGCTACGAGCAGTACTTC. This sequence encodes CSARGDRGQGYEQYF.

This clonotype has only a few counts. CDR3 sequence (DNA): TGTGCCACCAGCAGAGATAGGGGAAGGAAGGGGACTGAAGCTTTCTTT. It codes for CATSRDRGRKGTEAFF. The chain has TRBV15 and TRBJ1-1; a weak D match, TRBD1 (5 bases). The V and J ends lost 0 bases and 5 bases respectively, with 16 bases between them. Per the germline V gene, CDR1 is LNHNV and CDR2 is YYDKDF (reference sequence). The CDR3 is made up of 16 amino acids.

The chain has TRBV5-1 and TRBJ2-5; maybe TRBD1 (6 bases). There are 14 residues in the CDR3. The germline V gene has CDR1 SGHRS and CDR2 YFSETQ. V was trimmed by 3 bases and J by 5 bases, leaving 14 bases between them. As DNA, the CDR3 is TGCGCCAGCAGCTCCGGGACACTTGGTGAGACCCAGTACTTC. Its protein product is CASSSGTLGETQYF.

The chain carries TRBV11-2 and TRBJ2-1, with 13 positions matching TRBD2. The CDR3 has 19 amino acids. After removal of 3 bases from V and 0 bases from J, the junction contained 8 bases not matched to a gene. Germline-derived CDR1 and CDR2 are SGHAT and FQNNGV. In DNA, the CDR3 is TGTGCCAGCAGCTTGGGACTAGCGGGATTGGGCGGCTCCTACAATGAGCAGTTCTTC. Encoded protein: CASSLGLAGLGGSYNEQFF.

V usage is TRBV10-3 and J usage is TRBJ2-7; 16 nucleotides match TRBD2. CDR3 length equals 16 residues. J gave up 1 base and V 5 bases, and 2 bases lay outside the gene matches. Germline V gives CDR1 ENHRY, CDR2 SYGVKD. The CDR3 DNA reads TGTGCCATCAGTCCGGGACTAGCGGGAGGGTCCTACGAGCAGTACTTC. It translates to CAISPGLAGGSYEQYF.

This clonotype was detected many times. CDR3 sequence (DNA): TGTGCCAGCAGTCCTGGACAGAGAAATGAAAAACTGTTTTTT. Protein sequence: CASSPGQRNEKLFF. V is TRBV27 and J is TRBJ1-4; D is possibly TRBD1 (6 bases). This CDR3 has 14 residues. Trimming pared 5 bases from V and 5 bases from J, leaving 12 bases between. Germline V lookup: CDR1 MNHEY, CDR2 SMNVEV (reference sequence).

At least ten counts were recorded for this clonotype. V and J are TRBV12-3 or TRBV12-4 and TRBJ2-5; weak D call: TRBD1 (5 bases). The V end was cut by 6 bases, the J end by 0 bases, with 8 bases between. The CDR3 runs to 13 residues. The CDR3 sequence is CASRGPNQETQYF. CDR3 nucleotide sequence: TGTGCCAGCAGGGGGCCCAACCAAGAGACCCAGTACTTC.

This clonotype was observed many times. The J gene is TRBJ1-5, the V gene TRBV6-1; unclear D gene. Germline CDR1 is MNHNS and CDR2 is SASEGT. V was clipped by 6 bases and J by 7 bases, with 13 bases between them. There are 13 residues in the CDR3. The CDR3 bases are TGTGCCAGCAGCCGAGATCCCAACCAGCCCCAGCATTTT. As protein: CASSRDPNQPQHF.

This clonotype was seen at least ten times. The CDR3 bases are TGTGCCATCAGTTTAGACGGAGGGGCGAAGACCCAGTACTTC. Translating gives CAISLDGGAKTQYF. The rearrangement links TRBV10-3 to TRBJ2-5; maybe TRBD2 (6 bases). The V and J ends lost 5 bases and 6 bases respectively, with 16 bases between them. Germline loops: CDR1 ENHRY, CDR2 SYGVKD. The length of the CDR3 is 14 residues.

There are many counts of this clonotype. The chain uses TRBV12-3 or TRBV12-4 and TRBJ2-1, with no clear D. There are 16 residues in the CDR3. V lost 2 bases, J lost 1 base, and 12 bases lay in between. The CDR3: CASSLSRTPSYNEQFF. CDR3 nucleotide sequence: TGTGCCAGCAGTTTATCTCGGACGCCGTCCTACAATGAGCAGTTCTTC.

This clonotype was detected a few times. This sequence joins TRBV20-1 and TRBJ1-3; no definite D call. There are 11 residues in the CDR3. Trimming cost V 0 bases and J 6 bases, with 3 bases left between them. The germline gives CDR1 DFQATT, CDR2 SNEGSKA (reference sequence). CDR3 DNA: TGCAGTGCTAGAGATCCAAACACCATATATTTT. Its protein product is CSARDPNTIYF.

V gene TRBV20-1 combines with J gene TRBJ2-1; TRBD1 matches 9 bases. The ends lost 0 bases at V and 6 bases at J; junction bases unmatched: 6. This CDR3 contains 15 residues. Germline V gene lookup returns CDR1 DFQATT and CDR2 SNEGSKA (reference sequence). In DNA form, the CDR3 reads TGCAGTGCTAGAGACCCGGGGACAGGGCTCAATGAGCAGTTCTTC. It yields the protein CSARDPGTGLNEQFF.

The CDR3 loop reads CSASWGWGEGQPQHF. DNA of the CDR3: TGCAGTGCTAGTTGGGGCTGGGGGGAAGGACAGCCCCAGCATTTT. This rearrangement joins TRBV20-1 to TRBJ1-5; a possible D gene is TRBD1 (5 bases). This CDR3 has 15 residues. CDR1 DFQATT and CDR2 SNEGSKA come from the germline V gene (reference sequence). Trimming cost V 3 bases and J 7 bases, with 19 bases left between them.

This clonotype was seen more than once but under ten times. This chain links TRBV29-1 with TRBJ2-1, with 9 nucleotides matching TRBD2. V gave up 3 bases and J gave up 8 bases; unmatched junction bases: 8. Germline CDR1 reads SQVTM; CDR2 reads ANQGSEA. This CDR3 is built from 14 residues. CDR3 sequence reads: CSVEGGRGTDEQFF. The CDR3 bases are TGCAGCGTTGAGGGCGGGAGGGGTACGGATGAGCAGTTCTTC.

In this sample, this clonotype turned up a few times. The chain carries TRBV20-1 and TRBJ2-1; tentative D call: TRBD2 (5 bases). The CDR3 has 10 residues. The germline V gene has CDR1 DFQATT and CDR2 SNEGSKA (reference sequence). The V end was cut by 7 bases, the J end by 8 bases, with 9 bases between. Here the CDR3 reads CSVARDEQFF. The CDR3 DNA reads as TGCAGTGTCGCGCGGGATGAGCAGTTCTTC.

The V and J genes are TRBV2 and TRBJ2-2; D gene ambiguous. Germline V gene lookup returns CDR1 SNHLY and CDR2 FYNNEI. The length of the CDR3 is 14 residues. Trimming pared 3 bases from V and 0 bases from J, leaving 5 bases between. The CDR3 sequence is CASSDFANTGELFF. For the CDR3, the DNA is TGTGCCAGCAGTGATTTCGCGAACACCGGGGAGCTGTTTTTT.

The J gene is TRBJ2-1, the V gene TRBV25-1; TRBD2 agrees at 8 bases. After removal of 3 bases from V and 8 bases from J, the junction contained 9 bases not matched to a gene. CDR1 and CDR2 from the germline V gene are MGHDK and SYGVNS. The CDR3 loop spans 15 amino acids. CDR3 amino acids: CASSEGLGSVDEQFF. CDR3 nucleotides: TGTGCCAGCAGTGAGGGACTAGGAAGTGTCGATGAGCAGTTCTTC.